The rows below give T cell receptor beta chains drawn from one sample of a study of OX40 agonist ivuxolimab in advanced cancers. Data came from immunoSEQ multiplex PCR; TCRdb stores just in-frame clones and leaves some out. The profile shows 76,000 or so clones, approximately 93% of them singletons. The sequencing used CD4+ or CD8+ T cells sorted from blood, collected in a trial of the OX40 agonist ivuxolimab. The receptors originated from an adult with an advanced solid tumor such as melanoma, head and neck, liver or kidney cancer. Both conserved end residues are part of each CDR3. D genes are given only for firm matches. Not every row has a clone size; where given, it reads once, few, many or a size class.

14 | TRBJ1-5 | . | TRBV5-1 | . | TGCGCCAGCAGCTTGGGGCCGATAGGGCAGCCCCAGCATTTT | CASSLGPIGQPQHF
11 | TRBJ1-2 | . | TRBV20-1 | . | TGCAGTGCTTGGGGACTCTATGGCTACACCTTC | CSAWGLYGYTF
17 | TRBJ2-3 | . | TRBV9 | . | TGTGCCAGCAGCCCCGGGGAACCGGCGTGGGGCACAGATACGCAGTATTTT | CASSPGEPAWGTDTQYF
13 | TRBJ1-1 | . | TRBV9 | . | TGTGCCAGCAGCCCCGGGTCGAACACTGAAGCTTTCTTT | CASSPGSNTEAFF
12 | TRBJ2-1 | . | TRBV2 | . | TGTGCCAGCAGTTACCGCTACAATGAGCAGTTCTTC | CASSYRYNEQFF
17 | TRBJ2-1 | . | TRBV4-3 | TRBD2 | TGCGCCAGCAGCCAAGACCGGAGCGGGGGGGCCTACAATGAGCAGTTCTTC | CASSQDRSGGAYNEQFF
13 | TRBJ2-7 | . | TRBV12-5 | . | TGTGCTAGTCGGCCGGGAGAGAGCTACGAGCAGTACTTC | CASRPGESYEQYF
11 | TRBJ2-3 | . | TRBV28 | . | TGTGCCAGCAGCGAAACAGATACGCAGTATTTT | CASSETDTQYF
15 | TRBJ2-7 | . | TRBV5-4 | TRBD1 | TGTGCCAGCACCCCTGATCTCGGCAGGGGGTACGAGCAGTACTTC | CASTPDLGRGYEQYF
12 | TRBJ1-2 | . | TRBV2 | TRBD1 | TGTGCCAGCACCGACAGGGCTGTTGGCTACACCTTC | CASTDRAVGYTF
16 | TRBJ2-3 | . | TRBV21-1 | . | TGTGCCAGCAGCAAAGAAGCCGATTTTAGCACAGATACGCAGTATTTT | CASSKEADFSTDTQYF
13 | TRBJ2-1 | . | TRBV10-3 | TRBD1 | TGTGCCCACCGGGGACAGGCCTACAATGAGCAGTTCTTC | CAHRGQAYNEQFF
12 | TRBJ2-3 | . | TRBV9 | . | TGTGCCAGCAGCGTAGGTCGGGATACGCAGTATTTT | CASSVGRDTQYF
10 | TRBJ1-2 | . | TRBV20-1 | . | TGCAGTGCTCCTCTCTATGGCTACACCTTC | CSAPLYGYTF
14 | TRBJ2-7 | . | TRBV5-5 | . | TGTGCCAGCAGCTTCCGGGACGGAAACTACGAGCAGTACTTC | CASSFRDGNYEQYF
16 | TRBJ1-5 | . | TRBV2 | . | TGTGCCAGCAGTGAACTGGGGGGCTATATCAATCAGCCCCAGCATTTT | CASSELGGYINQPQHF
12 | TRBJ2-5 | . | TRBV2 | . | TGTGCCAGCAGTATGAGGGTAGAGACCCAGTACTTC | CASSMRVETQYF
14 | TRBJ1-5 | . | TRBV5-5 | . | TGTGCCAGCAGCTCGGACGGACGCAATCAGCCCCAGCATTTT | CASSSDGRNQPQHF
14 | TRBJ2-7 | . | TRBV4-1 | . | TGCGCCAGCAGCCAAGATCCCGGATACTACGAGCAGTACTTC | CASSQDPGYYEQYF
14 | TRBJ2-7 | once | TRBV30 | . | TGTGCCTGGAGTCCTCCGGGGCGGTACTACGAGCAGTACTTC | CAWSPPGRYYEQYF
12 | TRBJ2-2 | few | TRBV2 | . | TGTGCCAGCATGAAGAACACCGGGGAGCTGTTTTTT | CASMKNTGELFF
15 | TRBJ1-2 | . | TRBV7-9 | TRBD1 | TGTGCCAGCAGTAAGGACAGGGGCCGCCCTTATGGCTACACCTTC | CASSKDRGRPYGYTF
15 | TRBJ2-1 | . | TRBV9 | . | TGTGCCAGCAGCGTAGGAGGGACGCCCTCCAATGAGCAGTTCTTC | CASSVGGTPSNEQFF
14 | TRBJ1-1 | few | TRBV4-3 | . | TGCGCCAGCAGCCAAGAGGAGTTGACCAGTGAAGCTTTCTTT | CASSQEELTSEAFF